A few counts support the clone carrying this T cell receptor beta chain. The use of a sample-barcoded 5' primer and a J-beta primer mix characterized a second PCR of 7 to 11 cycles. MiXCR, applied by TCRdb to the 5' RACE reads, yields one record per CDR3 protein. The table records hundreds of thousands of distinct CDR3 sequences, roughly 25% of them present only once. CDR3 size: 14 residues. Trimming left V 7 bases short and J 4 bases short, with 16 bases between. Looked up from germline, CDR1 is MGHDK and CDR2 is SYGVNS. These data are taken from a study of blood T cells in healthy people across ages. The same sample was also used in a study of T cells of mothers and their children.

V gene TRBV25-1 combines with J gene TRBJ1-1; no clear D. The TCR comes from a boy younger than 18 in good health. Sequencing input: blood. CDR3 region: CASTAQHFGTEAFF. The CDR3 nucleotides are TGTGCCAGCACCGCCCAGCACTTCGGCACTGAAGCTTTCTTT.